These 29 T cell receptor beta chains originate from one sample sequenced in a study of blood T cells in healthy people across ages. With a J-beta primer mix and a sample-barcoded 5' primer, a second PCR ran about 6 to 11 cycles. One entry per CDR3 protein, called by TCRdb with MiXCR from the 5' RACE reads. The sample lists over 750,000 distinct CDR3 sequences, roughly 25% occurring once. The same data also went into a second study, on T cells of mothers and their children.

The sample was blood. These receptors were obtained from a boy aged 5-17 years in good health.

The chain recombines TRBV28 with TRBJ1-2; D unresolved. This CDR3 has 12 residues. Germline CDR1 and CDR2: MDHEN and SYDVKM. Trimming left V 3 bases short and J 8 bases short, with 10 bases between. CDR3 sequence reads: CASSLKGTGYTF. CDR3 nucleotides: TGTGCCAGCAGTTTGAAGGGTACCGGCTACACCTTC.

In this sample, this clonotype turned up many times. An end of the junction differs from the germline gene, which may be a read error. The rearrangement links TRBV5-1 to TRBJ2-3; maybe TRBD1 (7 bases). CDR1 and CDR2 (germline): SGHRS, YFSETQ. CDR3 size: 13 residues. CDR3 amino acids: CASSSGGTDTQYF. CDR3 in DNA: TGTGCCAGCAGCTCAGGGGGGACAGATACGCAGTATTTT.

Here the CDR3 DNA reads TGTGCCAGCAGTTTATGGGGGGGGCTTTACCTCTACGAGCAGTACTTC. The encoded protein is CASSLWGGLYLYEQYF. The chain links TRBV28 to TRBJ2-7, with D possibly TRBD2 on 7 matching bases. Germline V gene data show CDR1 as MDHEN and CDR2 as SYDVKM. The CDR3 is 16 residues long. V was clipped by 0 bases and J by 3 bases, with 15 bases between them.

This clonotype was counted a few times. The chain carries TRBV20-1 and TRBJ1-1; no clear D gene. From germline, CDR1 is DFQATT and CDR2 SNEGSKA (reference sequence). V dropped 5 bases and J dropped 2 bases, with 9 bases sitting between them. The CDR3 covers 12 residues. CDR3 DNA: TGCAGTGCTCTTGGCGGTAACACTGAAGCTTTCTTT. Encoded protein: CSALGGNTEAFF.

This clonotype appeared a few times. One junction end disagrees with the germline gene, perhaps due to a read error. The chain combines TRBV29-1 with TRBJ2-1; TRBD1 or TRBD2 may be the D gene (6 bases each). This CDR3 spans 12 amino acids. Germline CDR1 SQVTM, CDR2 ANQGSEA. The CDR3: CSVGGVYDEQFF. For the CDR3, the DNA is TGCAGCGTCGGGGGCGTCTACGATGAGCAGTTCTTC.

This clonotype was detected only a few times. The rearrangement joins TRBV7-2 to TRBJ2-4, with D possibly TRBD1 on 5 matching bases. There are 16 residues in the CDR3. V lost 3 bases and J lost 1, with 13 bases in between. Germline V gives CDR1 SGHTA, CDR2 FQGNSA. The CDR3 sequence: CASSFPGKVAKNIQYF. CDR3 DNA: TGTGCCAGCAGCTTCCCAGGGAAGGTTGCCAAAAACATTCAGTACTTC.

The V and J genes are TRBV12-5 and TRBJ2-5; D might be TRBD2 (5 bases). CDR1 and CDR2 from the germline V gene are LGHNT and FRNRAP. This CDR3 has 12 residues. V was trimmed by 7 bases and J by 5 bases, leaving 11 bases between them. For the CDR3, the DNA is TGTGCTAGTGCAGGACTTCTGGAGACCCAGTACTTC. Translated: CASAGLLETQYF.

This clonotype came up a few times. The rearrangement links TRBV28 to TRBJ2-1, with a possible D match to TRBD2 (5 bases). Trimming removed 7 bases from V and 8 bases from J, with 18 bases in between. Germline V gene data show CDR1 as MDHEN and CDR2 as SYDVKM. This CDR3 is built from 14 residues. CDR3 residues: CASTLRGLPHEQFF. Written as DNA, the CDR3 is TGTGCCAGCACCCTTCGCGGGCTTCCTCATGAGCAGTTCTTC.

There are a few counts of this clonotype. The chain carries TRBV3-1 and TRBJ1-1; D might be TRBD1 (5 bases). This CDR3 has 15 amino acids. V lost 7 bases, J lost 4 bases, and 19 bases lay in between. Germline V gene data show CDR1 as LGHDT and CDR2 as YNNKEL (reference sequence). The CDR3 coding sequence is TGTGCCAGCACCCCTACCCTTACAGGAAGCACTGAAGCTTTCTTT. This translates into CASTPTLTGSTEAFF.

This clonotype is a singleton in its sample. The CDR3 sequence is CATSTGRSYEQYF. The CDR3 nucleotides are TGTGCCACCAGCACCGGACGCTCCTACGAGCAGTACTTC. The chain employs TRBV15 and TRBJ2-7; D uncertain. Germline V gives CDR1 LNHNV, CDR2 YYDKDF (reference sequence). The CDR3 contains 13 residues. With 4 bases removed from V and 0 bases from J, the gap between germline ends came to 7 bases.

This sequence joins TRBV12-3 or TRBV12-4 and TRBJ2-1, with D perhaps assigned TRBD1 or TRBD2 (6 bases each). V dropped 4 bases and J dropped 5 bases, with 27 bases sitting between them. The CDR3 contains 19 residues. The CDR3 here is CASSWGRRGVRESDNEQFF. CDR3 bases: TGTGCCAGCAGTTGGGGCCGGAGGGGGGTTCGGGAATCGGACAATGAGCAGTTCTTC.

The rearrangement joins TRBV27 to TRBJ2-1; D is uncertain. Trimming removed 4 bases at V and 9 bases at J, with 7 bases between. Germline V gives CDR1 MNHEY, CDR2 SMNVEV (reference sequence). CDR3 length equals 11 residues. The CDR3 DNA sequence: TGTGCCAGCAGTTCGCTGGGTGAGCAGTTCTTC. It encodes CASSSLGEQFF.

This clonotype was detected only a few times. This chain uses TRBV20-1 with TRBJ2-1; 9 nucleotides align to TRBD1. The CDR3 contains 15 residues. V shed 6 bases, J shed 5 bases, and the junction held 11 bases outside the gene matches. Germline V gene lookup returns CDR1 DFQATT and CDR2 SNEGSKA (reference sequence). The CDR3 loop reads CSASLGTGFNNEQFF. CDR3 sequence (DNA): TGCAGTGCCTCCTTGGGGACAGGGTTCAACAATGAGCAGTTCTTC.

This clonotype came up a few times. This sequence joins TRBV5-5 and TRBJ1-1; D ambiguous. The CDR3 has 16 residues. Germline V gene lookup returns CDR1 SGHKS and CDR2 YYEKEE (reference sequence). V lost 0 bases, J lost 3 bases, and 15 bases lay in between. CDR3 residues: CASSLEALGVHTEAFF. The CDR3, as DNA: TGTGCCAGCAGCTTGGAGGCCCTTGGAGTACACACTGAAGCTTTCTTT. The full variable domain, rest sourced from reference TRBV5-5 and TRBJ1-1, is DAGVTQSPTHLIKTRGQQVTLRCSPISGHKSVSWYQQVLGQGPQFIFQYYEKEERGRGNFPDRFSARQFPNYSSELNVNALLLGDSALYLCASSLEALGVHTEAFFGQGTRLTVV.

The sample holds many counts of this clonotype. This chain links TRBV7-3 with TRBJ2-1, with unresolved D. The V end lost 0 bases, the J end lost 5 bases, and 5 bases lay between the germline ends. The CDR3 has 13 residues. Germline loops: CDR1 SGHTA, CDR2 FQGTGA. The CDR3 reads CASSLTRDNEQFF. The CDR3, as DNA: TGTGCCAGCAGCTTAACTAGAGACAATGAGCAGTTCTTC.

This clonotype came up a few times. This sequence joins TRBV4-3 and TRBJ1-2; D is ambiguous. The germline V and J ends were trimmed by 0 bases and 7 bases, with 18 bases remaining between them. In germline, CDR1 is LGHNA, CDR2 YSLEER. The CDR3 spans 16 residues. The CDR3 region is CASSQDRPEFGSGYTF. In DNA, the CDR3 is TGCGCCAGCAGCCAAGATAGGCCCGAATTTGGGTCTGGCTACACCTTC.

This clonotype was recorded at least ten times. The chain couples TRBV9 to TRBJ2-3, with a weak D call TRBD2 (6 bases). This CDR3 region has 13 residues. The V gene's germline CDR1 is SGDLS and CDR2 YYNGEE. V lost 5 bases to trimming and J lost 0 bases, with 7 bases between them. CDR3 in DNA: TGTGCCAGCAGGGGGGGTAGCACAGATACGCAGTATTTT. Its translation is CASRGGSTDTQYF.

The chain recombines TRBV7-9 with TRBJ1-1; unclear D gene. From germline, CDR1 is SEHNR and CDR2 FQNEAQ (reference sequence). The V gene lost 7 bases and the J gene lost 2 bases, with 14 bases spanning the gap. CDR3 length equals 14 residues. The CDR3 region has the DNA TGTGCCAGCACCACGGGAGGTCCTAACACTGAAGCTTTCTTT. The encoded protein is CASTTGGPNTEAFF.

This clonotype turned up a few times. This rearrangement joins TRBV2 to TRBJ2-5, with 7 positions matching TRBD1. Germline V gene sequence: CDR1 SNHLY, CDR2 FYNNEI. The CDR3 runs to 15 residues. Trimming cost V 8 bases and J 3 bases; bases outside gene matches: 12. CDR3 loop: CASGRTGTEKETQYF. The CDR3 DNA is TGTGCCAGCGGTAGGACCGGGACAGAAAAAGAGACCCAGTACTTC.

Here the CDR3 reads CASSVDLGLTEAFF. Here the CDR3 DNA reads TGTGCCAGCAGCGTAGATCTGGGACTCACTGAAGCTTTCTTT. The V gene is TRBV9, the J gene TRBJ1-1, with D maybe TRBD1 (5 bases). The germline V and J ends were trimmed by 0 bases and 4 bases, with 10 bases remaining between them. Germline lookup yields CDR1 SGDLS and CDR2 YYNGEE. The CDR3 is 14 amino acids.

The V gene is TRBV7-9, the J gene TRBJ2-6; no definite D call. The CDR3 consists of 18 residues. In germline, CDR1 is SEHNR, CDR2 FQNEAQ (reference sequence). The V and J ends lost 3 bases and 0 bases respectively, with 15 bases between them. CDR3 DNA: TGTGCCAGCAGCTTTTTCCCAGTCTGGCTCTCTGGGGCCAACGTCCTGACTTTC. Amino acid sequence: CASSFFPVWLSGANVLTF.

This clonotype was counted a few times. V is TRBV18 and J is TRBJ2-5; D is unresolved. The V end lost 1 base, the J end lost 5 bases, and 11 bases lay between the germline ends. The CDR3 has 14 residues. Germline V gene lookup returns CDR1 KGHSH and CDR2 LQKENI. The CDR3 DNA follows: TGTGCCAGCTCACCACAGGCTAGTAGGGAGACCCAGTACTTC. This gives the protein CASSPQASRETQYF.

The chain has TRBV7-3 and TRBJ1-1; D uncertain. This CDR3 is 15 amino acids long. In germline, CDR1 is SGHTA, CDR2 FQGTGA. Trimming shortened V by 1 base and J by 3 bases, and 12 bases separated the two germline ends. CDR3 in amino acids: CASSLSQAVYTEAFF. The CDR3 DNA reads as TGTGCCAGCAGCTTAAGCCAGGCCGTATACACTGAAGCTTTCTTT.

In its sample, this clonotype was seen a few times. The chain joins TRBV4-1 to TRBJ1-4; D call uncertain. Trimming pared 1 base from V and 6 bases from J, leaving 15 bases between. The CDR3 runs to 16 residues. Per the germline V gene, CDR1 is MGHRA and CDR2 is YSYEKL. The CDR3 reads CASSQVPGAQDEKLFF. The CDR3, as DNA: TGCGCCAGCAGCCAAGTCCCGGGAGCTCAGGATGAAAAACTGTTTTTT.

CDR3 sequence reads: CASSPEMIATNEKLFF. In nucleotides, the CDR3 is TGTGCCAGCTCACCTGAGATGATTGCAACTAATGAAAAACTGTTTTTT. This chain links TRBV18 with TRBJ1-4; D remains unclear. The CDR3 length is 16 residues. The germline V gene encodes CDR1 KGHSH and CDR2 LQKENI. V lost 3 bases, J lost 0 bases, and 11 bases lay in between.

Only a few counts were recorded for this clonotype. This sequence joins TRBV15 and TRBJ2-6; D unresolved. V gave up 1 base and J gave up 2 bases, with 15 bases separating them. Germline V CDR1 and CDR2: LNHNV, YYDKDF (reference sequence). The length of the CDR3 is 18 residues. The CDR3 DNA follows: TGTGCCACCAGCAGAGCGATTCGGGTTCCGGCTGGGGCCAACGTCCTGACTTTC. Its translation is CATSRAIRVPAGANVLTF. The full variable domain, with the rest looked up from reference TRBV15 and TRBJ2-6, is DAMVIQNPRYQVTQFGKPVTLSCSQTLNHNVMYWYQQKSSQAPKLLFHYYDKDFNNEADTPDNFQSRRPNTSFCFLDIRSPGLGDTAMYLCATSRAIRVPAGANVLTFGAGSRLTVL.

The chain recombines TRBV28 with TRBJ1-4; D is ambiguous. CDR1 is MDHEN and CDR2 is SYDVKM in the germline V gene. There are 13 residues in the CDR3. The V and J ends lost 5 bases and 10 bases respectively, with 14 bases between them. As DNA, the CDR3 is TGTGCCAGCAGTCGGCCCCTAGGACCAAAACTGTTTTTT. Protein: CASSRPLGPKLFF.

The CDR3 loop reads CASSYRDREDTQYF. The CDR3 DNA reads TGTGCCAGCAGCTACCGGGACAGGGAAGATACGCAGTATTTT. J is TRBJ2-3 and V is TRBV7-3; 9 bases map to TRBD1. The CDR3 runs 14 residues. Germline-derived CDR1 and CDR2 are SGHTA and FQGTGA. V dropped 4 bases and J dropped 5; count of bases not matched to a gene: 4.

This clonotype was picked up a small number of times. The V and J genes are TRBV20-1 and TRBJ2-5, with 8 nucleotides matching TRBD2. The J call is doubtful: the DNA matches TRBJ2-1 better. Germline values: CDR1 DFQATT, CDR2 SNEGSKA (reference sequence). CDR3 length: 16 residues. CDR3 in amino acids: CSARVIFRGGSDEQFF. CDR3 bases: TGCAGTGCTAGAGTGATCTTCCGGGGGGGCTCAGATGAGCAGTTCTTC.